This T cell receptor (beta chain) was recovered during a study of cytomegalovirus exposure and HLA in healthy donors. Study as a whole: The same platform as the roughly 630 first-cohort repertoires was used for the roughly 130 validation repertoires, a later analysis reported.

Method: immunoSEQ multiplex PCR; TCRdb's copy keeps in-frame clones and lacks some. The sample records 300,000 to 350,000 clones, approximately 88% being singletons. The donors were members of the validation cohort comprising 100 to 150 subjects, separate from the approximately 670-subject first cohort. The CDR3 is 14 amino acids. J was trimmed by 3 bases and V by 6 bases; bases with no gene match: 8. Looked up from germline, CDR1 is LNHDA and CDR2 is SQIVND (reference sequence). Whole-study findings and limits: The classifier reportedly diagnosed cytomegalovirus status with high sensitivity and specificity. Rare sequences made up most TCRs, while some public TCRs were found in many donors.

As concerns this clone: Its antigen is currently unknown.

The origin of this receptor is a man younger than 40 in good health and CMV-seronegative. V gene TRBV19 combines with J gene TRBJ2-7, with TRBD1 matching 7 bases. Sequencing was done on a sample of PBMCs. CDR3 DNA: TGTGCCAGTAGCACTGACAGGGATCTCTACGAGCAGTACTTC. This encodes CASSTDRDLYEQYF.